This TCR beta chain derives from a study of T cell repertoires in cytomegalovirus infection. Overall study context: Well-studied HLA-B-restricted epitopes and recently identified HLA-C-restricted epitopes of CMV were both used in the study. Based on public TCR beta signatures, there were indications of CMV infection and of a matching HLA type.

The V gene's germline CDR1 is SGHTA and CDR2 FQGNSA. This CDR3 has 15 residues. Unmatched junction bases numbered 7, after V lost 1 base and J lost 4 bases. Overall study findings and caveats: Summed public TCR beta family frequency identified CMV carriers bearing the relevant HLA. There were HLA-C-restricted CMV-specific TCR beta clonotypes dominating the ex vivo response.

One entry per CDR3 protein results from TCRdb running MiXCR on the reads. The sample includes 300,000 to 400,000 distinct CDR3 sequences, around 29% of them seen just once. A note on this clonotype: Its antigen is not known.

The clonotype originates from a human donor in good health (CMV status not recorded). Some clones in this sample may be carry-over from other donors' samples. Sequencing was performed on cultured PBMCs, taken from culture after CMV antigen stimulation. This rearrangement joins TRBV7-2 to TRBJ2-7; 7 bases match TRBD2. The CDR3 bases are TGTGCCAGCAGCTTAGGGCGGGAGAGGGGTTACGAGCAGTACTTC. The encoded protein is CASSLGRERGYEQYF.